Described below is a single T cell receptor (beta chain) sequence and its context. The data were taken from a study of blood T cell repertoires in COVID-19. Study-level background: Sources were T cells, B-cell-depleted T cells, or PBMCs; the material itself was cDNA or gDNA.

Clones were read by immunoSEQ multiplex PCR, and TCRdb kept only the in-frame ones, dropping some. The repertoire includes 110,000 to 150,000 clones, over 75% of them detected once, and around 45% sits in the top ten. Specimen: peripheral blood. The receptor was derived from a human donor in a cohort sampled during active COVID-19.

The CDR3 loop is CASSPDGTSGRGDTQYF. CDR3 nucleotides: TGTGCCAGCAGCCCAGATGGGACTAGCGGGAGGGGAGATACGCAGTATTTT. The chain links TRBV3-1 (or the pseudogene TRBV3-2) to TRBJ2-3, with 16 bases aligning to TRBD2. The V segment lost 4 bases and the J segment 5 bases; nucleotides outside the gene matches: 6. The length of the CDR3 is 17 residues. Germline CDR1 LGHDT, CDR2 YNNKEL (reference sequence).